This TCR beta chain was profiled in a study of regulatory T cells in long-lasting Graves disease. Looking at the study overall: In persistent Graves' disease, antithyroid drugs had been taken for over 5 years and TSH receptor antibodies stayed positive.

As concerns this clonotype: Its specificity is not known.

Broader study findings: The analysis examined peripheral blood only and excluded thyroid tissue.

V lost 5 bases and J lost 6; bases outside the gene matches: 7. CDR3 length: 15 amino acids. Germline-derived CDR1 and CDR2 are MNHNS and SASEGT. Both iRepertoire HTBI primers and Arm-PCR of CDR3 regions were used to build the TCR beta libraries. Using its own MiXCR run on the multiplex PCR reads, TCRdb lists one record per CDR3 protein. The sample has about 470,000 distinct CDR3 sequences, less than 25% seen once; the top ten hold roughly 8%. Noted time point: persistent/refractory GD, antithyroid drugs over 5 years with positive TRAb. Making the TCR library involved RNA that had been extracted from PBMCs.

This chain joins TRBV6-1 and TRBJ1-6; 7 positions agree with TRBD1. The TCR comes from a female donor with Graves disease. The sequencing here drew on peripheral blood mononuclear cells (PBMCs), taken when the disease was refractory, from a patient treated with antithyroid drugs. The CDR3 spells CASSRPGQPNSPLHF. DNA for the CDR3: TGTGCCAGCAGTCGCCCGGGACAGCCTAATTCACCCCTCCACTTT.